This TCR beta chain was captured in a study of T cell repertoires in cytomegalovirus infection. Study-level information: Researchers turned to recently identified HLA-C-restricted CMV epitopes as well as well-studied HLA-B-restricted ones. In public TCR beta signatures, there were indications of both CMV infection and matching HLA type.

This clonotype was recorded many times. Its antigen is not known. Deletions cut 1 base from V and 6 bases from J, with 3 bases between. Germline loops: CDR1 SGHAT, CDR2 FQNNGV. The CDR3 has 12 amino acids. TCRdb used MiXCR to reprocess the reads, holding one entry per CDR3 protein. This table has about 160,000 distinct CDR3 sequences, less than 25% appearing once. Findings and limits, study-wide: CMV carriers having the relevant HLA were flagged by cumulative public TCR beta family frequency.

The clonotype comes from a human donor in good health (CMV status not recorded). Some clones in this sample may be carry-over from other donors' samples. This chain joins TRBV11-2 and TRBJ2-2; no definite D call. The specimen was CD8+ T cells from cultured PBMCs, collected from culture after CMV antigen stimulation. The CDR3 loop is CASSLGAGELFF. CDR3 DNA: TGTGCCAGCAGCTTAGGTGCCGGGGAGCTGTTTTTT.